The 27 T cell receptor beta chains reported below all come from one sample, sequenced in a study of Graves' ophthalmopathy and Graves' hyperthyroidism (dated by TCRdb to 2017 to 2018). The instrument was an Illumina HiSeq 2000. For repertoire sequencing, TCR beta CDR3 regions were amplified from RNA transcripts. A first-round RT-PCR used HTBI primers with the Qiagen OneStep RT-PCR kit, followed by a second-round multiplex PCR, size selection and purification. Starting from the raw public reads, TCRdb applied fastp trimming at Q25, assembled clones with MiXCR and retained in-frame beta chains. Here each entry gathers all rows of one CDR3 protein and keeps the most common genes and DNA. For this sample the table gives over a million distinct CDR3 sequences, of which 35% to 40% were detected only once. The ten most abundant clones make up 8.5% to 14% of the sample. Material: peripheral blood or thyroid tissue (not recorded which). These TCRs come from an adult man with Graves' hyperthyroidism.

In DNA form, the CDR3 reads TGTGCCAGCAGTTACTCGTTGGAAATAAATCAGCCCCAGCATTTT. It translates to CASSYSLEINQPQHF. The chain couples TRBV6-5 to TRBJ1-5; the D is unclear. This CDR3 spans 15 amino acids. Trimming removed 0 bases from V and 4 bases from J, with 10 bases in between. Germline V gene sequence: CDR1 MNHEY, CDR2 SVGAGI.

In the case of this clonotype: This may come from a read error, since a much larger clone is one base off. This chain uses TRBV10-3 with TRBJ1-1; D not certain. In germline, CDR1 is ENHRY, CDR2 SYGVKD. This CDR3 has 14 amino acids. The CDR3 region is CASSYSPANTEALF. The CDR3 DNA sequence: TGTGCCAGCAGTTACTCTCCGGCGAACACTGAAGCTCTCTTT.

As regards this clonotype: An end of the junction differs from the germline gene, which may be a read error. This rearrangement joins TRBV5-1 to TRBJ1-1, with D possibly being TRBD1 (5 bases). There are 14 residues in the CDR3. Looked up from germline, CDR1 is SGHRS and CDR2 is YFSETQ. This CDR3 is CAGSYGQGNTEAFF. DNA of the CDR3: TGCGCCGGCAGCTACGGGCAGGGGAACACTGAAGCTTTCTTT.

This clonotype was counted between two and nine times. The chain employs TRBV6-5 and TRBJ2-7; unclear D gene. CDR1 and CDR2 from the germline V gene are MNHEY and SVGAGI. CDR3 size: 12 residues. V was pared by 8 bases and J by 0 bases, with 8 bases between. The CDR3 here is CASLSHSYEQYF. The CDR3 DNA is TGTGCCAGCCTCTCCCACTCCTACGAGCAGTACTTC.

This clonotype was seen at least ten times. The chain combines TRBV6-5 with TRBJ2-5, with unresolved D. Germline lookup yields CDR1 MNHEY and CDR2 SVGAGI. CDR3 length equals 13 residues. Trimming took 5 bases from V and 5 from J, leaving 12 bases between them. In DNA, the CDR3 is TGTGCCAGCAGTGCCCGTTACGGGGAGACCCAGTACTTC. The encoded protein is CASSARYGETQYF.

This clonotype was recorded many times. The CDR3 DNA reads TGTGCCAGCAGTCCCGGGACGCGCTCCTACGAGCAGTACTTC. It specifies CASSPGTRSYEQYF. This chain connects TRBV9 to TRBJ2-7, with D perhaps TRBD1 or TRBD2 (5 bases each). V was shortened by 5 bases and J by 0 bases, with 12 bases between the two germline ends. Germline values: CDR1 SGDLS, CDR2 YYNGEE. The CDR3 loop spans 14 amino acids. Full variable domain (remainder filled in from reference TRBV9 and TRBJ2-7): DSGVTQTPKHLITATGQRVTLRCSPRSGDLSVYWYQQSLDQGLQFLIQYYNGEERAKGNILERFSAQQFPDLHSELNLSSLELGDSALYFCASSPGTRSYEQYFGPGTRLTVT.

This clonotype appeared a few times. The rearrangement uses TRBV15 and TRBJ1-1, with D maybe TRBD1 (5 bases). Between the trimmed V and J ends, which lost 7 bases and 10 bases, there was a span of 28 bases. The CDR3 consists of 16 residues. Germline CDR1 reads LNHNV; CDR2 reads YYDKDF (reference sequence). This CDR3 is CATTLGRRTRDSRAFF. DNA of the CDR3: TGTGCCACCACCTTGGGACGACGAACCAGGGATAGTCGAGCTTTCTTT.

The sample holds many counts of this clonotype. The chain employs TRBV7-9 and TRBJ2-7, with a possible D match to TRBD1 (6 bases). V was shortened by 8 bases and J by 7 bases, with 9 bases between the two germline ends. The CDR3 loop spans 10 amino acids. The germline V gene encodes CDR1 SEHNR and CDR2 FQNEAQ (reference sequence). Here the CDR3 DNA reads TGTGCCAGCGGTGGGACAGAGCAGTACTTC. Encoded protein: CASGGTEQYF.

The CDR3 reads CASRPQGAAYEQYF. In DNA, the CDR3 is TGTGCCAGCAGACCTCAGGGGGCCGCCTACGAGCAGTACTTC. This chain connects TRBV25-1 to TRBJ2-7; TRBD1 aligns across 8 bases. J was trimmed by 2 bases and V by 6 bases; bases with no gene match: 6. Per the germline V gene, CDR1 is MGHDK and CDR2 is SYGVNS. The CDR3 consists of 14 residues.

The chain carries TRBV19 and TRBJ2-7; 8 bases map to TRBD1. The germline gives CDR1 LNHDA, CDR2 SQIVND (reference sequence). With V trimmed by 3 bases and J by 4 bases, 5 bases remained unmatched. The CDR3 runs 14 residues. The CDR3 reads CASSISQGAYEQYF. CDR3 coding DNA: TGTGCCAGTAGTATTTCCCAGGGGGCATACGAGCAGTACTTC.

The chain links TRBV6-2 or TRBV6-3 to TRBJ2-2; a possible D gene is TRBD1 (5 bases). Per germline, CDR1 MNHEY and CDR2 SVGEGT. The CDR3 is 16 amino acids. V was clipped by 5 bases and J by 2 bases, with 15 bases between them. The CDR3 region has the DNA TGTGCCAGCAGTAAACAGGCTGCCTTTAACACCGGGGAGCTGTTTTTT. As protein: CASSKQAAFNTGELFF.

At least ten counts were recorded for this clonotype. The CDR3 nucleotides read TGTGCCAGCAGCGAACTAGCGGGGGAACGCGAGCAGTACTTC. This gives the protein CASSELAGEREQYF. The chain has TRBV7-2 and TRBJ2-7, with 11 bases identical to TRBD2. Germline lookup yields CDR1 SGHTA and CDR2 FQGNSA. Losses at the gene ends were 5 bases for V and 6 bases for J; bases not matched to a gene: 6. CDR3 size: 14 residues.

In its sample, this clonotype was seen many times. The chain joins TRBV7-8 to TRBJ1-1; D is undetermined. This CDR3 has 15 residues. CDR1 is SGHVS, CDR2 FQNEAQ, per germline. Trimming cost V 4 bases and J 1 base, with 13 bases left between them. CDR3 coding DNA: TGTGCCAGCAGCTCTCGACCTGGGTGGAACACTGAAGCTTTCTTT. This translates into CASSSRPGWNTEAFF.

The rearrangement links TRBV7-9 to TRBJ2-2; D perhaps matches TRBD2 (6 bases). Germline loops: CDR1 SEHNR, CDR2 FQNEAQ (reference sequence). This CDR3 contains 19 residues. With 5 bases removed from V and 6 bases from J, the gap between germline ends came to 28 bases. Here the CDR3 DNA reads TGTGCCAGCAGCGTCTTCGGGAGCAGGCTCTTAGACAAATCCGGGGAGCTGTTTTTT. It yields the protein CASSVFGSRLLDKSGELFF.

This clonotype came up a few times. This chain's CDR3 is CASSQGNGNGYTF. In DNA, the CDR3 is TGTGCCAGCAGCCAAGGAAATGGAAATGGCTACACCTTC. The chain employs TRBV11-2 and TRBJ1-2; D is ambiguous. The length of the CDR3 is 13 residues. Germline lookup yields CDR1 SGHAT and CDR2 FQNNGV. Trimming removed 5 bases at V and 6 bases at J, with 13 bases between.

CDR3 sequence (DNA): TGTGCCAGCAGCTCCTACAGGGGGGGTAGGACTGAAGCTTTCTTT. Residues: CASSSYRGGRTEAFF. V usage is TRBV6-4 and J usage is TRBJ1-1, with 8 bases fitting TRBD1. Losses at the gene ends were 6 bases for V and 5 bases for J; bases not matched to a gene: 11. The CDR3 has 15 amino acids. In germline, CDR1 is MRHNA, CDR2 SNTAGT.

The V gene is TRBV20-1, the J gene TRBJ1-5; 9 positions match TRBD1. The CDR3 is made up of 14 amino acids. The ends lost 6 bases at V and 1 base at J; junction bases unmatched: 4. Germline V lookup: CDR1 DFQATT, CDR2 SNEGSKA (reference sequence). The DNA for the CDR3 is TGCAGTGCAACCGGGACAGGGAGCAATCAGCCCCAGCATTTT. It yields the protein CSATGTGSNQPQHF.

The rearrangement uses TRBV12-3 or TRBV12-4 and TRBJ2-2; D unclear. CDR3 length: 13 amino acids. Trimming cost V 8 bases and J 6 bases, with 13 bases left between them. The DNA of the CDR3 is TGTGCCAGCGGATGGGGATTCGCCGGGGAGCTGTTTTTT. This gives the protein CASGWGFAGELFF.

At least ten counts were recorded for this clonotype. This sequence joins TRBV12-3 or TRBV12-4 and TRBJ1-2, with a possible D match to TRBD1 (5 bases). The CDR3 length is 15 residues. Trimming left V 1 base short and J 4 bases short, with 13 bases between. The CDR3 region has the DNA TGTGCCAGCAGTTTAGGGTGGGGACTGGGCTATGGCTACACCTTC. Translating gives CASSLGWGLGYGYTF.

This clonotype occurred a few times. The chain joins TRBV20-1 to TRBJ1-2; 8 nucleotides align to TRBD1. The CDR3 is 13 amino acids. After removal of 5 bases from V and 4 bases from J, the junction contained 6 bases not matched to a gene. CDR1 and CDR2 (germline): DFQATT, SNEGSKA (reference sequence). CDR3 sequence reads: CSADRGVFYGYTF. CDR3 in DNA: TGCAGTGCTGACAGGGGAGTATTCTATGGCTACACCTTC.

There are a few counts of this clonotype. V and J are TRBV24-1 and TRBJ2-5; TRBD2 matches at 10 bases. V was pared by 2 bases and J by 5 bases, with 4 bases of the junction left unmatched. CDR3 length: 15 residues. Germline V gene lookup returns CDR1 KGHDR and CDR2 SFDVKD. CDR3 bases: TGTGCCACCAGTGATTCTAGCGGGAGCGGGGAGACCCAGTACTTC. Residues: CATSDSSGSGETQYF.

The V call is TRBV29-1, the J call TRBJ2-1; possibly TRBD1 for D (6 bases). The CDR3 sequence is 15 residues long. The V gene's germline CDR1 is SQVTM and CDR2 ANQGSEA. V lost 4 bases and J 4 bases, leaving 17 bases between the germline ends. The CDR3: CSVGPSGQSYNEQFF. The DNA for the CDR3 is TGCAGCGTTGGTCCGAGCGGACAGTCGTACAATGAGCAGTTCTTC.

This clonotype was recorded many times. The V gene is TRBV9, the J gene TRBJ1-6; no firm D call. This CDR3 contains 13 residues. The germline V gene has CDR1 SGDLS and CDR2 YYNGEE. V gave up 3 bases and J gave up 8 bases, with 9 bases separating them. In DNA, the CDR3 is TGTGCCAGCAGCGCCTGGGGATATTCACCCCTCCACTTT. Encoded protein: CASSAWGYSPLHF.

V gene TRBV29-1 combines with J gene TRBJ1-4, with a tentative D call TRBD1 (5 bases). Trimming took off 8 bases at V and 4 bases at J, with 14 bases between the two ends. The CDR3 spans 13 residues. Germline V gene lookup returns CDR1 SQVTM and CDR2 ANQGSEA. The CDR3 region is CSYLDTGNEKLFF. The CDR3 region has the DNA TGCAGCTATTTGGACACCGGTAATGAAAAACTGTTTTTT. Based on the CDR3 plus reference TRBV29-1 and TRBJ1-4, the full variable domain is SAVISQKPSRDICQRGTSLTIQCQVDSQVTMMFWYRQQPGQSLTLIATANQGSEATYESGFVIDKFPISRPNLTFSTLTVSNMSPEDSSIYLCSYLDTGNEKLFFGSGTQLSVL.

This rearrangement joins TRBV15 to TRBJ2-7; possible D gene TRBD1, 6 bases. CDR3 length: 15 amino acids. Per the germline V gene, CDR1 is LNHNV and CDR2 is YYDKDF (reference sequence). Trimming removed 2 bases from V and 5 bases from J, with 16 bases in between. The CDR3 is CATSRQRDTAHEQYF. In DNA, the CDR3 is TGTGCCACCAGCAGACAGAGGGACACGGCCCACGAGCAGTACTTC. Full variable domain (missing parts from reference TRBV15 and TRBJ2-7): DAMVIQNPRYQVTQFGKPVTLSCSQTLNHNVMYWYQQKSSQAPKLLFHYYDKDFNNEADTPDNFQSRRPNTSFCFLDIRSPGLGDTAMYLCATSRQRDTAHEQYFGPGTRLTVT.

This clonotype has a count of ten or more. The CDR3 spells CSVWGTSNTGELFF. CDR3 sequence (DNA): TGCAGCGTTTGGGGCACCTCGAACACCGGGGAGCTGTTTTTT. The V and J genes are TRBV29-1 and TRBJ2-2, with D perhaps matching TRBD1 (5 bases). V was clipped by 5 bases and J by 0 bases, with 10 bases between them. Germline loops: CDR1 SQVTM, CDR2 ANQGSEA. The CDR3 is made up of 14 amino acids.

This clonotype has at least ten counts. The rearrangement uses TRBV12-3 or TRBV12-4 and TRBJ1-2, with D tentatively TRBD1 (5 bases). The V gene lost 4 bases and the J gene lost 13 bases, with 22 bases spanning the gap. The CDR3 runs to 14 residues. As DNA, the CDR3 is TGTGCCAGCAGTTCAAGCGGAACAGGCCCCGTGTGCACCTTC. It is translated as CASSSSGTGPVCTF.